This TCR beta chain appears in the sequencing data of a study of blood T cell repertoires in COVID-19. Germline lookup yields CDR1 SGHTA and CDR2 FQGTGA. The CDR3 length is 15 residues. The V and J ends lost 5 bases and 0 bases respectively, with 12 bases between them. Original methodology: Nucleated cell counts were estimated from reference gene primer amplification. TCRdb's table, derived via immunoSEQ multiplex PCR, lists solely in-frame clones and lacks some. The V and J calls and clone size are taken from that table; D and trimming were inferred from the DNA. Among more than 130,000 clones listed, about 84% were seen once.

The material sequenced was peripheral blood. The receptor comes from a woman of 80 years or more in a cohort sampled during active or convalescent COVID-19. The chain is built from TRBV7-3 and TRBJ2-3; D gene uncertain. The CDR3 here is CASSDRKSSTDTQYF. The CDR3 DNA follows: TGTGCCAGCAGCGATAGAAAATCTAGCACAGATACGCAGTATTTT. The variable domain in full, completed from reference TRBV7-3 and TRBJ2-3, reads GAGVSQTPSNKVTEKGKYVELRCDPISGHTALYWYRQSLGQGPEFLIYFQGTGAADDSGLPNDRFFAVRPEGSVSTLKIQRTERGDSAVYLCASSDRKSSTDTQYFGPGTRLTVL.